The table lists the clone carrying this T cell receptor (beta chain) with many counts. The target antigen is unknown. The time point was: sample taken at primary tumor resection. This sample is part of a study of spatial heterogeneity in lung cancer. Findings and limits, study-wide: Mutation tallies in tumors tracked expanded intratumoral alpha and beta TCR counts.

TCRdb used MiXCR to reprocess the 5' RACE reads, holding one entry per CDR3 protein. The sample carries around 10,000 distinct CDR3 sequences, under 8% recorded once. This CDR3 spans 15 amino acids. Germline lookup yields CDR1 DFQATT and CDR2 SNEGSKA (reference sequence). J was trimmed by 7 bases and V by 7 bases; bases with no gene match: 13. This chain connects TRBV20-1 to TRBJ1-6; 7 positions agree with TRBD1. The sequenced sample was lung tumor tissue, obtained at surgery. This clonotype was obtained from a male donor with early-stage non-small cell lung cancer. Here the CDR3 DNA reads TGCAGTGTCCCAGGGGGTGGGAATAGAAATTCACCCCTCCACTTT. Translating it yields CSVPGGGNRNSPLHF.